This TCR beta chain was observed in a study of T cell responses to AZD1222 COVID-19 vaccine. Study context: Second-dose recipients at about 4 or about 12 weeks were treated as one pooled group.

With regard to this clone: Its antigen remains unidentified.

The table came from immunoSEQ multiplex PCR; TCRdb's copy has only in-frame clones and leaves some out. Among 150,000 or so clones, around nine tenths were seen once, and the ten largest hold less than 2%. Notes on the study in general: The CD4 TCRs associated with vaccination extended across spike and predominated at 160-218 and 743-854. The sample set comprised mostly white British donors with more females, and clonal diversity was possibly underestimated. All repertoire sampling was performed exclusively after the peak T cell response.

The ends were cut back, 2 bases at V and 0 bases at J, with 9 bases in the middle. This CDR3 comprises 15 residues. The germline gives CDR1 SGHVS, CDR2 FQNEAQ. The input for sequencing was peripheral blood, taken on day 0 of AZD1222 vaccination. The TCR was taken from an adult in good health. The V gene is TRBV7-8, the J gene TRBJ2-3; no clear D gene. The CDR3 DNA reads as TGTGCCAGCAGCTTACAGGTCCTTAGCACAGATACGCAGTATTTT. This codes for CASSLQVLSTDTQYF.